This T cell receptor (beta chain) was identified in a study of shared clonotypes between healthy human individuals. TCRdb keeps only in-frame clones here, not all; method: immunoSEQ multiplex PCR. Of approximately 510,000 clones in the sample, 79% are singletons; the top ten hold approximately 12%. Trimming stripped 5 bases from V and 1 base from J, with 13 bases between. The CDR3 has 15 amino acids. Germline V gene lookup returns CDR1 SSHAT and CDR2 FNYEAQ (reference sequence). The V and J genes are TRBV7-7 and TRBJ2-3, with D possibly being TRBD1 (6 bases). This sequence originates from a woman in her thirties or forties in good health. Some clones in this sample may be carry-over from other donors' samples. Sequenced: PBMCs. CDR3 in DNA: TGTGCCAGCAGCACAGGGTTAGGTGGCACAGATACGCAGTATTTT. This sequence encodes CASSTGLGGTDTQYF.